Listed below are T cell receptor beta chains from one sample, sequenced in a study of CD8 T cells in ankylosing spondylitis. Using its own MiXCR run on the 5' RACE reads, TCRdb lists one record per CDR3 protein. The table has roughly 220,000 distinct CDR3 sequences, roughly 10% seen once. The sample was blood, either unsorted or a sorted T cell fraction (not recorded which). The receptors here all came from a male donor with ankylosing spondylitis or in good health (not recorded which). CDR3s include the opening cysteine and the closing phenylalanine or tryptophan. The order of the fields is J gene, V gene, D gene, clone size, CDR3 length, CDR3 DNA, CDR3 protein. D genes are given only for firm matches. Clone size is shown for a subset of rows, as once, few, many or a class of expanded clone.

>TRBJ2-7|TRBV7-9|TRBD1|few|14
TGTGCCAGCAGCCCGTGGACAGGGTCCTACGAGCAGTACTTC
CASSPWTGSYEQYF
>TRBJ1-1|TRBV29-1|NA|many|11
TGCAGCGTCGGTGGGGGGGCCCAAGCTTTCTTT
CSVGGGAQAFF
>TRBJ2-1|TRBV7-6|NA|many|15
TGTGCCAGCAGCCAAGGAGGGGGCAAGAACAATGAGCAGTTCTTC
CASSQGGGKNNEQFF
>TRBJ2-3|TRBV9|NA|many|17
TGTGCCAGCAGCGTACTCCCGGGAGGGGGCAACACAGATACGCAGTATTTT
CASSVLPGGGNTDTQYF
>TRBJ2-5|TRBV2|TRBD1|NA|13
TGTGCCAGCACCAAACAGGGGGGCGAGACCCAGTACTTC
CASTKQGGETQYF
>TRBJ2-1|TRBV20-1|NA|once|15
TGCAGTGCATCTCCTGACGGGGTCAACTACAATGAGCAGTTCTTC
CSASPDGVNYNEQFF
>TRBJ1-1|TRBV7-2|NA|NA|13
TGTGCCCGCAGCCTTTCTCGGGAAACTGAAGCTTTCTTT
CARSLSRETEAFF
>TRBJ1-5|TRBV5-5|NA|few|16
TGTGCCAGCAGCTCCGGGTCGGGGTTGGGCAATCAGCCCCAGCATTTT
CASSSGSGLGNQPQHF
>TRBJ1-6|TRBV5-1|NA|NA|12
TGCGCCAGCAGCTTGAGAGATTCACCCCTCCACTTT
CASSLRDSPLHF
>TRBJ2-1|TRBV20-1|TRBD2|many|15
TGCAGTGCTCCGAGCGGGGGGGCCTCTTTAAATGAGCAGTTCTTC
CSAPSGGASLNEQFF
>TRBJ2-2|TRBV5-1|TRBD2|NA|17
TGCGCCAGCAGCTCCGGGACTAGCGGAGCGAACACCGGGGAGCTGTTTTTT
CASSSGTSGANTGELFF
>TRBJ1-4|TRBV2|NA|few|12
TGTGCCAGCAGAAGGAGGGGTGAAAAACTGTTTTTT
CASRRRGEKLFF
>TRBJ2-7|TRBV6-5|NA|many|12
TGTGCCAGCAGCCGGACAGATCACGAGCAGTACTTC
CASSRTDHEQYF
>TRBJ2-3|TRBV12-3/TRBV12-4|NA|few|15
TGTGCCAGCAGTTTAGTTTTGTTTGGGGCAGATACGCAGTATTTT
CASSLVLFGADTQYF
>TRBJ1-2|TRBV25-1|TRBD1|many|14
TGTGCCAGCAGCCCTGAATACAGGGGTGGAGGCTACACCTTC
CASSPEYRGGGYTF
>TRBJ2-3|TRBV12-3/TRBV12-4|TRBD2|many|17
TGTGCCAGCAGTTACCTAGCGGGGGGGCTCATTTCAGGTACGCAGTATTTT
CASSYLAGGLISGTQYF
>TRBJ1-5|TRBV7-2|NA|many|16
TGTGCCAGCAGCTTGCACCCGGGAGGGGCCAATCAGCCCCAGCATTTT
CASSLHPGGANQPQHF
>TRBJ2-3|TRBV7-9|TRBD2|NA|16
TGTGCCAGCAGCTCCGGTAGCGGGGGAAGCACAGATACGCAGTATTTT
CASSSGSGGSTDTQYF
>TRBJ2-5|TRBV2|TRBD2|NA|16
TGTGCCAGCAGTGAAGGGGTAGCGGGGGGCCAAGAGACCCAGTACTTC
CASSEGVAGGQETQYF
>TRBJ1-3|TRBV7-2|TRBD1|NA|16
TGTGCCAGCAGCTACTCCCCGGGACAGGGACCAAACACCATATATTTT
CASSYSPGQGPNTIYF
>TRBJ2-1|TRBV5-1|TRBD2|many|16
TGCGCCAGCAGCTTGGGGACTAGCGGGGGGTACAATGAGCAGTTCTTC
CASSLGTSGGYNEQFF
>TRBJ1-1|TRBV29-1|NA|NA|13
TGCAGCGTTTCGGGTGTTAGAACCACTGAAGCTTTCTTT
CSVSGVRTTEAFF
>TRBJ2-1|TRBV20-1|TRBD2|many|17
TGCAGTGCTCTAACTAGCGGGGGGCTCCCTTATTACAATGAGCAGTTCTTC
CSALTSGGLPYYNEQFF
>TRBJ2-1|TRBV11-3|TRBD2|many|13
TGTGCCAGCAGCTTGGAATTCGGGGGGGCGCAGTTCTTC
CASSLEFGGAQFF
>TRBJ2-2|TRBV7-3|NA|few|13
TGTGCCAGCAGTAATAGAGAGACCGGGGAGCTGTTTTTT
CASSNRETGELFF
>TRBJ1-1|TRBV2|TRBD1|many|13
TGTGCCAGCAGTGAAGGGGACAGCACTGAAGCTTTCTTT
CASSEGDSTEAFF
>TRBJ1-2|TRBV12-3/TRBV12-4|NA|many|17
TGTGCCAGCACTAGGCACTCCAGTCAGGCTTCTAACTATGGCTACACCTTC
CASTRHSSQASNYGYTF
>TRBJ2-3|TRBV3-1|TRBD2|NA|18
TGTGCCAGCAGCCCTTCAATTGGGGCGGGGGTTAGCACAGATACGCAGTATTTT
CASSPSIGAGVSTDTQYF
>TRBJ2-1|TRBV9|NA|NA|15
TGTGCCAGCAGCGTAGTTCCCAGCGAGTACAATGAGCAGTTCTTC
CASSVVPSEYNEQFF
>TRBJ2-1|TRBV5-5|NA|many|15
TGTGCCAGCAGCGGCGCCCCCAGGATCGACAATGAGCAGTTCTTC
CASSGAPRIDNEQFF
>TRBJ2-7|TRBV3-1|NA|NA|13
TGTGCCAGCAGCCAAGATGTGCTCGGCGAGCAGTACTTC
CASSQDVLGEQYF
>TRBJ2-5|TRBV24-1|NA|many|19
TGTGCCACCAGTGACCGTTCGCCTATTGCGGGGTACAACCAAGAGACCCAGTACTTC
CATSDRSPIAGYNQETQYF